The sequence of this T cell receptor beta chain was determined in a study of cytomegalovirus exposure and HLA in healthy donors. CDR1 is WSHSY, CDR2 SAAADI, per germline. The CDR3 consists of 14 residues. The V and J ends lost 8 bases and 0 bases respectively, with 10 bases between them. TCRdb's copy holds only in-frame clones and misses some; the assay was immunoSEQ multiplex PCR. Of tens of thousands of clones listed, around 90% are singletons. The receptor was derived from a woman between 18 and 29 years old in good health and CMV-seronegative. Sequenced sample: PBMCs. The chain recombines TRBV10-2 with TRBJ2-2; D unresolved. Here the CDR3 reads CASLPAPNTGELFF. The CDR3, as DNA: TGCGCCAGCTTACCAGCGCCGAACACCGGGGAGCTGTTTTTT.